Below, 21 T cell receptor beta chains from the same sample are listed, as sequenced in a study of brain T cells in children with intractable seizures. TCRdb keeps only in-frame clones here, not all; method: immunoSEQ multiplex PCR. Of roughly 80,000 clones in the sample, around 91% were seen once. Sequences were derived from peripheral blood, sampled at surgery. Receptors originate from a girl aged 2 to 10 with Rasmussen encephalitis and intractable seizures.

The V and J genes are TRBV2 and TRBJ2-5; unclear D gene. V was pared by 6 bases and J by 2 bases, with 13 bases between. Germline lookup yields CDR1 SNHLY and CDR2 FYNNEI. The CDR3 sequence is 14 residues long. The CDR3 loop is CASRRRSGQETQYF. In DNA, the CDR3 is TGTGCCAGCAGGAGACGTTCGGGTCAAGAGACCCAGTACTTC.

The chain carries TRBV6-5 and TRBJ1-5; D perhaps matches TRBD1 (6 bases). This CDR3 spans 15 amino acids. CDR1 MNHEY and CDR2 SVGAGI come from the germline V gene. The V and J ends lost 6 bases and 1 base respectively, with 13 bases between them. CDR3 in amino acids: CASRPRTDSNQPQHF. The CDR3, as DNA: TGTGCCAGCAGACCCCGGACAGACAGCAATCAGCCCCAGCATTTT.

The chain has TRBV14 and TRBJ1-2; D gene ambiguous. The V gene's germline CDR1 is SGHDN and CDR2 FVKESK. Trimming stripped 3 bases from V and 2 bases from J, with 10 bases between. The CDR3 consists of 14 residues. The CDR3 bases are TGTGCCAGCAGCCAGGCCGGAAGAAACTATGGCTACACCTTC. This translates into CASSQAGRNYGYTF.

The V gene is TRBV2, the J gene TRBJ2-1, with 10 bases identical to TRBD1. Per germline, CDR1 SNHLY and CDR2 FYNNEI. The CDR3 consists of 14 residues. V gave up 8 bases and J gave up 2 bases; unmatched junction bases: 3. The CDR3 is CASWGQGTYNEQFF. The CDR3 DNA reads TGTGCCAGCTGGGGACAGGGGACCTACAATGAGCAGTTCTTC.

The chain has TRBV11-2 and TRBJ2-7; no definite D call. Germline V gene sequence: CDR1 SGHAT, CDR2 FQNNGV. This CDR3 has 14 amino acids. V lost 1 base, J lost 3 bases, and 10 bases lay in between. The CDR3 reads CASSLVAGRYEQYF. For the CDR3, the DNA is TGTGCCAGCAGCTTAGTAGCAGGCCGCTACGAGCAGTACTTC.

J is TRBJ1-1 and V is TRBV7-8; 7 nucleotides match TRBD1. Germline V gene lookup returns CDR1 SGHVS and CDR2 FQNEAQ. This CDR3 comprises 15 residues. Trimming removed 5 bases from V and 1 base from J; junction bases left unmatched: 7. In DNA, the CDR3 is TGTGCCAGCAGCGGAAGACAGGGCAGGAACACTGAAGCTTTCTTT. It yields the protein CASSGRQGRNTEAFF.

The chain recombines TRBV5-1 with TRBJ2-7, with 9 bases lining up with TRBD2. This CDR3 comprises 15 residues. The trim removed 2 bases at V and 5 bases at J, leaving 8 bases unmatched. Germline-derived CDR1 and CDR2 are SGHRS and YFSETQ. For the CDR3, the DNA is TGCGCCAGCAGCTTTAGTCCAGCGGGAGGAAACGAGCAGTACTTC. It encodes CASSFSPAGGNEQYF. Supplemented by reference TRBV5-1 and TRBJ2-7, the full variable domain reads KAGVTQTPRYLIKTRGQQVTLSCSPISGHRSVSWYQQTPGQGLQFLFEYFSETQRNKGNFPGRFSGRQFSNSRSEMNVSTLELGDSALYLCASSFSPAGGNEQYFGPGTRLTVT.

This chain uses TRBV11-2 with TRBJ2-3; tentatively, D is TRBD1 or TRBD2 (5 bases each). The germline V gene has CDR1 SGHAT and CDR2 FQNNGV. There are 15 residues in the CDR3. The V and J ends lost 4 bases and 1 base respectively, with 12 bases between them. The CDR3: CASSSRKGRTDTQYF. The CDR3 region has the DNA TGTGCCAGCAGCTCCAGAAAGGGACGCACAGATACGCAGTATTTT.

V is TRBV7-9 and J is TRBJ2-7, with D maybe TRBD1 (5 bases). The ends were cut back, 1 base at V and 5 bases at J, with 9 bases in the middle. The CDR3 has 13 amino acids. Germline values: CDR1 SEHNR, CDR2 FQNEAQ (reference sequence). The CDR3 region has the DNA TGTGCCAGCAGCTTAGAGGGGTGGGACGAGCAGTACTTC. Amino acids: CASSLEGWDEQYF.

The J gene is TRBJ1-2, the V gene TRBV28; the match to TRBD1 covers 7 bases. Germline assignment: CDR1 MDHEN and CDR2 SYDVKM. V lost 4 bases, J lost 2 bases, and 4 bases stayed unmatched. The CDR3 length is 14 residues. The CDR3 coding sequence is TGTGCCAGCAGTTACGGGACAGAAAACTATGGCTACACCTTC. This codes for CASSYGTENYGYTF.

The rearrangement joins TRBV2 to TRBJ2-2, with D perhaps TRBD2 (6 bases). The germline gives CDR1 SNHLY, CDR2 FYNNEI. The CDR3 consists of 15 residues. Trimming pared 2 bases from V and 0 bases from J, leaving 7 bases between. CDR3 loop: CASSEWGANTGELFF. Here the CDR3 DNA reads TGTGCCAGCAGTGAATGGGGGGCGAACACCGGGGAGCTGTTTTTT.

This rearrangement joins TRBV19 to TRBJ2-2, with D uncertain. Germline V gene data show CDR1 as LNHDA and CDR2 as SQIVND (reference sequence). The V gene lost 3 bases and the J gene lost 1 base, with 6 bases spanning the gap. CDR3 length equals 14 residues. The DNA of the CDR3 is TGTGCCAGTAGTATTAGGGAGAACACCGGGGAGCTGTTTTTT. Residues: CASSIRENTGELFF.

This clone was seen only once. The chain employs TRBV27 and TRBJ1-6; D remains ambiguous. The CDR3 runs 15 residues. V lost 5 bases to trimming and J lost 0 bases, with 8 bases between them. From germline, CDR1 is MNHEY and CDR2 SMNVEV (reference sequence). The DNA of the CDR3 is TGTGCCAGCAGTCGAAAGTCCTCCTATAATTCACCCCTCCACTTT. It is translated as CASSRKSSYNSPLHF.

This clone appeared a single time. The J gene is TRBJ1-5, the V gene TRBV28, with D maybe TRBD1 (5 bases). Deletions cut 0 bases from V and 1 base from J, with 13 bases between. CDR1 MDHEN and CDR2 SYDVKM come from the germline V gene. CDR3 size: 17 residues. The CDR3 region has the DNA TGTGCCAGCAGTTTATGGAGGGGCCGACCGAGCAATCAGCCCCAGCATTTT. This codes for CASSLWRGRPSNQPQHF.

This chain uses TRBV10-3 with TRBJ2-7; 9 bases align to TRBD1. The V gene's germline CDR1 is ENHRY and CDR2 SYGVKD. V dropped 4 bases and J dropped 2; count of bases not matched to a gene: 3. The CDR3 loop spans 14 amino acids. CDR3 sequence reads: CAISGTGAAYEQYF. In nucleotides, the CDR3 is TGTGCCATCAGTGGGACAGGGGCCGCCTACGAGCAGTACTTC.

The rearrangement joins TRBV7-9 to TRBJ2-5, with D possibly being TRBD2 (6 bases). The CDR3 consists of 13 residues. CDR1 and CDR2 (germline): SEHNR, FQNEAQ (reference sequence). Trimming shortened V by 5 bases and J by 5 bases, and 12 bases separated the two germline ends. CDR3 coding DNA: TGTGCCAGCAGCCCCCCGGGGAGGGAGACCCAGTACTTC. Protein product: CASSPPGRETQYF. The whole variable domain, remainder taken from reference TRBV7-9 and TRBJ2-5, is DTGVSQNPRHKITKRGQNVTFRCDPISEHNRLYWYRQTLGQGPEFLTYFQNEAQLEKSRLLSDRFSAERPKGSFSTLEIQRTEQGDSAMYLCASSPPGRETQYFGPGTRLLVL.

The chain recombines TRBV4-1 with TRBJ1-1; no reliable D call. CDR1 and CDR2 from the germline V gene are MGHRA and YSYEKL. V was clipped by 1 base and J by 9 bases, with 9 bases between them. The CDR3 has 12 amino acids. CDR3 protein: CASSQGIYQAFF. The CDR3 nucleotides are TGCGCCAGCAGCCAAGGGATTTACCAAGCTTTCTTT.

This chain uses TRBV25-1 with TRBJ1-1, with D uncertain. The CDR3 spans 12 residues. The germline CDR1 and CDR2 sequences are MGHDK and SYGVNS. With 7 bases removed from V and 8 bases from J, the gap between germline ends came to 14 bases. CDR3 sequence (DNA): TGTGCCAGCAAATCAGAAGGAGTAGAAGCTTTCTTT. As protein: CASKSEGVEAFF.

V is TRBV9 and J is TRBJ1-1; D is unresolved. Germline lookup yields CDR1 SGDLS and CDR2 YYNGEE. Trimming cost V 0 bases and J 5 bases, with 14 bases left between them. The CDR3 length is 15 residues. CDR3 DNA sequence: TGTGCCAGCAGCGTAGGACCCAGTTGGGTAACTGAAGCTTTCTTT. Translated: CASSVGPSWVTEAFF. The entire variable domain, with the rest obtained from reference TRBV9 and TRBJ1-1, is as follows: DSGVTQTPKHLITATGQRVTLRCSPRSGDLSVYWYQQSLDQGLQFLIQYYNGEERAKGNILERFSAQQFPDLHSELNLSSLELGDSALYFCASSVGPSWVTEAFFGQGTRLTVV.

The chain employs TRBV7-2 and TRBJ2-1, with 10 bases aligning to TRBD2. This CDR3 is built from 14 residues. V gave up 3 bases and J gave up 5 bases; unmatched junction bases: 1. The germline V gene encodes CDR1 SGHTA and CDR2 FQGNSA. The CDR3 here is CASSFSGGDNEQFF. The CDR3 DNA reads TGTGCCAGCAGCTTCAGCGGGGGGGACAATGAGCAGTTCTTC.

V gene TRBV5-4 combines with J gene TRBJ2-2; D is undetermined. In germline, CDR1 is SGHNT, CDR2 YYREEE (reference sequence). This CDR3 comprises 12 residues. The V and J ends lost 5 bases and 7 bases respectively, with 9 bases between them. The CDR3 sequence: CASRVPGGELFF. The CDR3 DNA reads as TGTGCCAGCAGAGTCCCGGGCGGGGAGCTGTTTTTT.